The T cell receptor (beta chain) under discussion was sequenced for a study of T cell clonality in common variable immunodeficiency. This clone was counted at least ten times. The read halts 3 residues ahead of the CDR3 end, with the missing end drawn from the germline J gene. The germline V gene encodes CDR1 MNHEY and CDR2 SMNVEV (reference sequence). Trimming removed 6 bases from V and 8 bases from J, with 19 bases in between. The CDR3 runs 15 residues. Here immunoSEQ multiplex PCR was the method, and the copy in TCRdb shows in-frame clones only, minus some. Sampling found roughly 79,000 clones, none seen once.

This sequence originates from a person between 18 and 69 years old in good health. The sample was peripheral blood mononuclear cells. V and J are TRBV27 and TRBJ1-4; the D gene is possibly TRBD1 (6 bases). The sequenced part of the CDR3 DNA is TGTGCCAGCAGGCCAACAGGGATCTTCGGGGAAAAA. Translating it yields CASRPTGIFGEK. The entire CDR3 sequence reads CASRPTGIFGEKLFF.